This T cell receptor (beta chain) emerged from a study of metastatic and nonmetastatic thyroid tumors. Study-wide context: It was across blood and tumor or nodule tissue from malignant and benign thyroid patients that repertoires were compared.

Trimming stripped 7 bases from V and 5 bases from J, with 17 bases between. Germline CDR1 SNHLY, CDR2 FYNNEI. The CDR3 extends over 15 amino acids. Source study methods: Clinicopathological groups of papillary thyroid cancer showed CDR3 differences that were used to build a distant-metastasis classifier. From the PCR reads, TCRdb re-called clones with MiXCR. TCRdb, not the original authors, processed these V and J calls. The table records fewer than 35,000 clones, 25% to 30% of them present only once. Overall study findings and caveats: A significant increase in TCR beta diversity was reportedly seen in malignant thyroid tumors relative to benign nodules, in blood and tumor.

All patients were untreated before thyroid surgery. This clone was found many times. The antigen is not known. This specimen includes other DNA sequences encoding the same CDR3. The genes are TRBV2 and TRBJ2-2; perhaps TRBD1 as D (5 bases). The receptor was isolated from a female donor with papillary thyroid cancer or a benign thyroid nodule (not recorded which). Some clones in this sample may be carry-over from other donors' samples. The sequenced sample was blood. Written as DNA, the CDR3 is TGTGCCAGCATATTTAGGGGAACGGATACCGGGGAGCTGTTTTTT. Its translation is CASIFRGTDTGELFF.